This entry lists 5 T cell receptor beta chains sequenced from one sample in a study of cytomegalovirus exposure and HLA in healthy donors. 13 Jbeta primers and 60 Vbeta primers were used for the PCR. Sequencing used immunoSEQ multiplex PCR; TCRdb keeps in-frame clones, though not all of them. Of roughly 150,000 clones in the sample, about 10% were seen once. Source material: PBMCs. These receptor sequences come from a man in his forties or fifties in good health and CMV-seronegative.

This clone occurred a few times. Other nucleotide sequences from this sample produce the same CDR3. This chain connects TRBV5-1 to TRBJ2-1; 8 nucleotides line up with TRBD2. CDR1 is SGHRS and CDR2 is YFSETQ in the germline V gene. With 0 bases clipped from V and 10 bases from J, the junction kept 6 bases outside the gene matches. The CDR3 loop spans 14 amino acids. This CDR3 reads CASSLALAGSEQFF. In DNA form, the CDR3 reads TGCGCCAGCAGCTTGGCCCTAGCGGGCTCAGAGCAGTTCTTC.

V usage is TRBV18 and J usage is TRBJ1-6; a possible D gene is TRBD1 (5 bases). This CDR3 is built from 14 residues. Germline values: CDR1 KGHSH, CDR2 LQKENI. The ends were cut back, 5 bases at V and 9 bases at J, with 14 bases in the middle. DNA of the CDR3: TGTGCCAGCTCAGTGGGGCAGGACGGTTCACCCCTCCACTTT. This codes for CASSVGQDGSPLHF.

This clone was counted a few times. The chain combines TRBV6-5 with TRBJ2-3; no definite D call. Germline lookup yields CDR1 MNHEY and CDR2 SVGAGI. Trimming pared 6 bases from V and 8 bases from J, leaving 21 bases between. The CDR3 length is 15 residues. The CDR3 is CASSRSALPLPTQYF. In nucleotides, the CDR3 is TGTGCCAGCAGCCGGAGCGCGCTCCCACTCCCTACGCAGTATTTT.

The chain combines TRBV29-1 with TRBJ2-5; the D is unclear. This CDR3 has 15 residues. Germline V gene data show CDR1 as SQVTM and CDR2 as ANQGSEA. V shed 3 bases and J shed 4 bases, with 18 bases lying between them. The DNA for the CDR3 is TGCAGCGTTGAGAAGGAGTCTTTTTTGGGAGAGACCCAGTACTTC. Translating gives CSVEKESFLGETQYF.

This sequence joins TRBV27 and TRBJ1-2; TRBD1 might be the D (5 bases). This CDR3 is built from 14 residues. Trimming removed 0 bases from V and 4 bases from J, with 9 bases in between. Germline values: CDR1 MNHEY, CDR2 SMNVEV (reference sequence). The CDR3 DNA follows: TGTGCCAGCAGTTTATCAGGGGTGGGCTATGGCTACACCTTC. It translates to CASSLSGVGYGYTF.